The source of this T cell receptor beta chain is a study of T and B cells in COVID-19 patients. Study-level information: At median age approximately 37 years, recovered patients were younger than active-infection patients at about 67.

Germline CDR1 reads SGDLS; CDR2 reads YYNGEE. Deletions cut 3 bases from V and 0 bases from J, with 12 bases between. CDR3 length equals 16 residues. This clonotype was seen a few times. TRB rearrangements were amplified by multiplex PCR with BIOMED2 TRB-A/B primers. TCRdb re-analysed the multiplex PCR reads in MiXCR, keeping a single row per CDR3 protein. Of around 23,000 distinct CDR3 sequences in the sample, over 25% are singletons; the top ten hold 2.5% to 3%. TRB was amplified from roughly 250-500 ng of blood genomic DNA. Sequenced input: blood. This TCR was sampled from a human donor who had recovered from COVID-19. J is TRBJ2-2 and V is TRBV9; D is perhaps TRBD2 (5 bases). The DNA for the CDR3 is TGTGCCAGCAGCGCCCGAAGGGAGACGAACACCGGGGAGCTGTTTTTT. This sequence encodes CASSARRETNTGELFF.